Listed here are 24 T cell receptor beta chains from one sample, sequenced in a study of T cell responses to AZD1222 COVID-19 vaccine (dated by TCRdb to the early 2020s). The library was generated by the immunoSEQ multiplex PCR assay. TCRdb holds this immuneACCESS table with in-frame rearrangements only. Some clones are missing; in checked studies, unresolved V genes explain under half, and the rest has no known cause. A total of about 160,000 clones appear in this sample, 85% to 95% of them only once. The ten largest clones add up to 5.1% of the sample. The sample's time point label, decoded: about 28 days (+/-7) after the second vaccine dose. The sample was peripheral blood, taken 28 days after the second AZD1222 dose. The receptors were gathered from an adult who received the AZD1222 COVID-19 vaccine.

The chain joins TRBV29-1 to TRBJ1-5; tentative D call: TRBD1 (6 bases). V was trimmed by 6 bases and J by 2 bases, leaving 14 bases between them. The length of the CDR3 is 14 residues. Germline V gene lookup returns CDR1 SQVTM and CDR2 ANQGSEA. For the CDR3, the DNA is TGCAGCGTCGCGGACAGCCCCGGCAATCAGCCCCAGCATTTT. The encoded protein is CSVADSPGNQPQHF.

The sample holds one count of this clone. In DNA, the CDR3 is TGCGCCAGCAGCCAAGATTTTGGCGGGGGCTTAGATTACGAGCAGTACTTC. Protein: CASSQDFGGGLDYEQYF. The genes are TRBV4-3 and TRBJ2-7, with D possibly TRBD2 on 7 matching bases. The germline V gene has CDR1 LGHNA and CDR2 YSLEER. With 0 bases removed from V and 4 bases from J, the gap between germline ends came to 19 bases. This CDR3 contains 17 residues.

J is TRBJ1-3 and V is TRBV18; perhaps TRBD1 as D (5 bases). The CDR3 covers 18 residues. Germline values: CDR1 KGHSH, CDR2 LQKENI. Deletions cut 3 bases from V and 2 bases from J, with 20 bases between. CDR3 amino acids: CASSPVPGTSTAGNTIYF. The DNA of the CDR3 is TGTGCCAGCTCACCTGTCCCGGGGACTTCAACGGCTGGAAACACCATATATTTT.

Comments on this clone: The germline gene is not matched at one end of the junction; a read error may be the cause. This chain joins TRBV29-1 and TRBJ2-1; 7 bases are a match to TRBD2. The CDR3 sequence is 17 residues long. Germline CDR1 SQVTM, CDR2 ANQGSEA. The CDR3 reads CSVEAGLTEPSYNEQFF. Here the CDR3 DNA reads TGCAGCGTCGAAGCGGGACTCACGGAACCCTCCTACAATGAGCAGTTCTTC.

The chain recombines TRBV23-1 with TRBJ1-2; D might be TRBD1 (6 bases). TRBV23-1 is reported as an ORF; its role is uncertain. V shed 4 bases and J shed 8 bases, with 20 bases lying between them. The CDR3 sequence is 15 residues long. CDR3 nucleotide sequence: TGCGCCAGCAGTCGGACCGGGACAAAAAGGGGAGGCTACACCTTC. As protein: CASSRTGTKRGGYTF.

This chain uses TRBV10-3 with TRBJ2-7; tentative D call: TRBD1 (5 bases). This CDR3 has 14 amino acids. Looked up from germline, CDR1 is ENHRY and CDR2 is SYGVKD. Trimming pared 3 bases from V and 3 bases from J, leaving 12 bases between. The CDR3 loop reads CAISDRQGFYEQYF. CDR3 nucleotides: TGTGCCATCAGTGATAGGCAGGGTTTCTACGAGCAGTACTTC.

CDR3 bases: TGTGCCAGCAGTTACGGTCGGAGCTCCTACGAGCAGTACTTC. Its translation is CASSYGRSSYEQYF. This chain uses TRBV6-5 with TRBJ2-7; no definite D call. Trimming removed 2 bases at V and 0 bases at J, with 8 bases between. Germline V gene lookup returns CDR1 MNHEY and CDR2 SVGAGI. The CDR3 has 14 amino acids.

This chain links TRBV5-1 with TRBJ1-1; no firm D call. The germline V gene has CDR1 SGHRS and CDR2 YFSETQ. V lost 4 bases and J lost 1, with 8 bases in between. This CDR3 contains 13 residues. DNA of the CDR3: TGCGCCAGCAGCCCGGACTCGAACACTGAAGCTTTCTTT. Translating gives CASSPDSNTEAFF.

The V call is TRBV19, the J call TRBJ2-3; no firm D call. CDR1 LNHDA and CDR2 SQIVND come from the germline V gene (reference sequence). This CDR3 contains 11 residues. The V and J ends lost 4 bases and 3 bases respectively, with 2 bases between them. For the CDR3, the DNA is TGTGCCAGTAGTACGACAGATACGCAGTATTTT. Protein sequence: CASSTTDTQYF.

The chain uses TRBV15 and TRBJ1-2, with TRBD1 matching 7 bases. With 6 bases clipped from V and 4 bases from J, the junction kept 5 bases outside the gene matches. The CDR3 extends over 13 amino acids. Germline-derived CDR1 and CDR2 are LNHNV and YYDKDF (reference sequence). CDR3 nucleotide sequence: TGTGCCACCAGAGAAGGGGGCCGCTATGGCTACACCTTC. This translates into CATREGGRYGYTF.

The genes are TRBV30 and TRBJ2-4; 10 bases map to TRBD2. V was pared by 2 bases and J by 8 bases, with 12 bases of the junction left unmatched. CDR1 and CDR2 from the germline V gene are GTSNPN and SVGIG (reference sequence). The CDR3 runs 16 residues. In DNA, the CDR3 is TGTGCCTGGAGTAGGATTGGGGCTAGCGGGAGCGACATTCAGTACTTC. Translated: CAWSRIGASGSDIQYF.

This chain connects TRBV5-1 to TRBJ2-3, with D hard to call. V lost 1 base and J 0 bases, leaving 9 bases between the germline ends. The CDR3 totals 15 residues. Germline V gene lookup returns CDR1 SGHRS and CDR2 YFSETQ. CDR3 protein: CASSLRDISTDTQYF. The CDR3 nucleotides read TGCGCCAGCAGCTTGCGAGACATTAGCACAGATACGCAGTATTTT.

The chain is built from TRBV30 and TRBJ1-2; D remains unclear. This CDR3 has 12 residues. Trimming removed 5 bases at V and 1 base at J, with 8 bases between. Looked up from germline, CDR1 is GTSNPN and CDR2 is SVGIG (reference sequence). CDR3 nucleotide sequence: TGTGCCTGGCGTGGGGATAACTATGGCTACACCTTC. Translated, it gives CAWRGDNYGYTF.

The CDR3 DNA reads as TGCGCCAGCAGCTTTGGCGGGAATTACGGCCTCAACGAGCAGTACTTC. The encoded protein is CASSFGGNYGLNEQYF. V gene TRBV5-1 combines with J gene TRBJ2-7; D may be TRBD2 (6 bases). Germline values: CDR1 SGHRS, CDR2 YFSETQ. The CDR3 is 16 amino acids. V dropped 2 bases and J dropped 5 bases, with 20 bases sitting between them.

The chain is built from TRBV21-1 and TRBJ1-5; TRBD1 is the table's D call and was not checked against the DNA. TRBV21-1 is a pseudogene segment. CDR3 size: 12 residues. For the CDR3, the DNA is TGTGCCAGCAGACCCCCAGTTCAGCCCCAGCATTTT. This translates into CASRPPVQPQHF.

V and J are TRBV28 and TRBJ1-2, with 7 bases matching TRBD1. CDR3 length: 13 amino acids. Trimming took 4 bases from V and 5 from J; bases not matched to a gene: 4. Germline V gene lookup returns CDR1 MDHEN and CDR2 SYDVKM. CDR3 amino acids: CASSSGQSYGYTF. DNA of the CDR3: TGTGCCAGCAGTTCGGGACAGTCATATGGCTACACCTTC.

The chain links TRBV7-2 to TRBJ2-1; 9 nucleotides agree with TRBD2. V shed 3 bases and J 6 bases; nucleotides not matched to a gene: 3. Germline CDR1 is SGHTA and CDR2 is FQGNSA. The CDR3 spans 14 residues. The CDR3 region has the DNA TGTGCCAGCAGCTTTAGGCGGGAGGGCAATGAGCAGTTCTTC. Amino acid sequence: CASSFRREGNEQFF.

The rearrangement links TRBV5-4 to TRBJ2-1; D call uncertain. In germline, CDR1 is SGHNT, CDR2 YYREEE (reference sequence). This CDR3 is built from 11 residues. The V gene lost 5 bases and the J gene lost 3 bases, with 3 bases spanning the gap. The CDR3 is CASRGYNEQFF. The CDR3, as DNA: TGTGCCAGCAGAGGCTACAATGAGCAGTTCTTC.

The rearrangement links TRBV11-2 to TRBJ2-1; TRBD1 is a possible D gene (7 bases). Germline values: CDR1 SGHAT, CDR2 FQNNGV. V shed 4 bases and J shed 5 bases, with 15 bases lying between them. The CDR3 length is 15 residues. The CDR3 DNA follows: TGTGCCAGCAGCTGGAGGGACAGCACCGACAATGAGCAGTTCTTC. This translates into CASSWRDSTDNEQFF.

This chain connects TRBV13 to TRBJ2-1, with D unclear. Germline V gene data show CDR1 as PRHDT and CDR2 as FYEKMQ (reference sequence). The length of the CDR3 is 13 residues. V dropped 5 bases and J dropped 0 bases, with 5 bases sitting between them. The CDR3 DNA reads TGTGCCAGCAGCGCTGACTCCTACAATGAGCAGTTCTTC. It translates to CASSADSYNEQFF.

V and J are TRBV10-1 and TRBJ2-1; TRBD2 might be the D (6 bases). Trimming removed 5 bases from V and 4 bases from J, with 18 bases in between. CDR1 is WNHNN, CDR2 SYGVQD, per germline (reference sequence). The CDR3 runs to 16 residues. The CDR3 coding sequence is TGCGCCAGCAGTTGGGACTTCCCAAGACCATACAATGAGCAGTTCTTC. Encoded protein: CASSWDFPRPYNEQFF.

The V and J genes are TRBV29-1 and TRBJ2-1; D tentatively fits TRBD1 or TRBD2 (6 bases each). This CDR3 contains 14 residues. From germline, CDR1 is SQVTM and CDR2 ANQGSEA. Trimming removed 3 bases at V and 5 bases at J, with 14 bases between. The CDR3 loop reads CSVERGRGHNEQFF. The CDR3 nucleotides are TGCAGCGTTGAGAGGGGTCGGGGGCACAATGAGCAGTTCTTC.

The J gene is TRBJ2-6, the V gene TRBV27; D is tentatively TRBD1 or TRBD2 (5 bases each). Trimming cost V 0 bases and J 2 bases, with 17 bases left between them. Per germline, CDR1 MNHEY and CDR2 SMNVEV (reference sequence). This CDR3 comprises 19 residues. In nucleotides, the CDR3 is TGTGCCAGCAGTTTATCGTATCTGGGGGTTGGGGCTGGGGCCAACGTCCTGACTTTC. Protein sequence: CASSLSYLGVGAGANVLTF.

V is TRBV7-6 and J is TRBJ2-7; D could derive from TRBD1 or TRBD2 (5 bases each). Germline values: CDR1 SGHVS, CDR2 FNYEAQ. The CDR3 is 15 residues long. V lost 5 bases and J lost 5, with 19 bases in between. The CDR3 is CASSRAGAVGHEQYF. In DNA form, the CDR3 reads TGTGCCAGCAGCCGTGCCGGGGCGGTGGGGCACGAGCAGTACTTC.